These 13 T cell receptor beta chains originate from one sample sequenced in a study of a mutant IDH1 vaccine in newly diagnosed glioma. Their antigens remain unidentified. Described time point: week 35, safety follow-up. Doses of 300 ug of mutant IDH1 20-mer peptide were given with topical imiquimod. Assay: immunoSEQ multiplex PCR; the TCRdb copy retains only in-frame clones and omits some. Of about 68,000 clones in the sample, roughly 84% were seen once. The starting material was PBMCs, obtained from a glioma patient whose treatment included an IDH1 peptide vaccine. These receptor sequences come from a man aged 18-30 years with glioma.

The chain uses TRBV7-9 and TRBJ2-7; D is undetermined. V lost 5 bases and J lost 0, with 20 bases in between. This CDR3 contains 17 residues. Germline CDR1 SEHNR, CDR2 FQNEAQ (reference sequence). The CDR3 DNA reads TGTGCCAGCAGCCTGCAGAAGGACGCAGTGAGCTCCTACGAGCAGTACTTC. Translating gives CASSLQKDAVSSYEQYF.

As regards this clone: Other DNA sequences of this sample code for an identical CDR3. This chain uses TRBV19 with TRBJ1-5; a possible D gene is TRBD1 (5 bases). The CDR3 length is 15 residues. Germline values: CDR1 LNHDA, CDR2 SQIVND (reference sequence). V was clipped by 5 bases and J by 0 bases, with 11 bases between them. The CDR3 DNA is TGTGCCAGTAGTCCGACAGAGTATAGCAATCAGCCCCAGCATTTT. Amino acid sequence: CASSPTEYSNQPQHF.

In this sample, this clone turned up once. The V and J genes are TRBV2 and TRBJ2-2; D unresolved. The V and J ends lost 8 bases and 4 bases respectively, with 8 bases between them. The CDR3 covers 12 residues. Germline V gene lookup returns CDR1 SNHLY and CDR2 FYNNEI. The chain's CDR3 is CASRPRTGELFF. Here the CDR3 DNA reads TGTGCCAGCCGTCCTCGCACCGGGGAGCTGTTTTTT.

This chain uses TRBV5-8 with TRBJ1-2; D might be TRBD1 (5 bases). Germline V CDR1 and CDR2: SGHTS, YDEGEE. CDR3 length: 18 amino acids. Deletions cut 0 bases from V and 3 bases from J, with 21 bases between. This CDR3 reads CASSLAGGFLWMDYGYTF. CDR3 in DNA: TGTGCCAGCAGCTTGGCCGGGGGTTTCTTGTGGATGGACTATGGCTACACCTTC.

This chain uses TRBV20-1 with TRBJ1-5; D unresolved. Trimming cost V 1 base and J 9 bases, with 7 bases left between them. Looked up from germline, CDR1 is DFQATT and CDR2 is SNEGSKA (reference sequence). This CDR3 spans 11 amino acids. As DNA, the CDR3 is TGCAGTGCTAGAGGTTTGGGGCCCCAGCATTTT. Translating it yields CSARGLGPQHF.

This chain uses TRBV4-3 with TRBJ1-1; possibly TRBD1 for D (6 bases). Trimming removed 0 bases at V and 2 bases at J, with 19 bases between. CDR1 LGHNA and CDR2 YSLEER come from the germline V gene. The CDR3 has 18 residues. This CDR3 reads CASSQDQEIQGINTEAFF. CDR3 nucleotides: TGCGCCAGCAGCCAAGATCAAGAAATCCAGGGGATTAACACTGAAGCTTTCTTT.

The chain joins TRBV30 to TRBJ1-3, with a tentative D call TRBD1 (6 bases). The germline V and J ends were trimmed by 2 bases and 2 bases, with 10 bases remaining between them. Per germline, CDR1 GTSNPN and CDR2 SVGIG (reference sequence). The CDR3 runs to 14 residues. DNA for the CDR3: TGTGCCTGGAGTATTGGGACACCTGGAAACACCATATATTTT. It is translated as CAWSIGTPGNTIYF.

The chain uses TRBV7-3 and TRBJ1-1; a weak D match, TRBD1 (6 bases). CDR1 and CDR2 from the germline V gene are SGHTA and FQGTGA. The CDR3 is made up of 14 amino acids. Trimming took 5 bases from V and 4 from J, leaving 14 bases between them. This CDR3 reads CASSPVGGGTEAFF. The CDR3 bases are TGTGCCAGCAGCCCCGTCGGAGGGGGCACTGAAGCTTTCTTT. The complete variable domain, with remaining parts taken from reference TRBV7-3 and TRBJ1-1, reads GAGVSQTPSNKVTEKGKYVELRCDPISGHTALYWYRQSLGQGPEFLIYFQGTGAADDSGLPNDRFFAVRPEGSVSTLKIQRTERGDSAVYLCASSPVGGGTEAFFGQGTRLTVV.

The rearrangement uses TRBV18 and TRBJ1-3, with TRBD1 identical over 7 bases. Trimming cost V 1 base and J 3 bases; bases outside gene matches: 6. Germline CDR1 KGHSH, CDR2 LQKENI. There are 16 residues in the CDR3. CDR3: CASSPLAGGNGNTIYF. The CDR3 DNA sequence: TGTGCCAGCTCACCACTCGCAGGGGGGAATGGAAACACCATATATTTT.

V is TRBV5-6 and J is TRBJ1-5, with D perhaps matching TRBD1 (6 bases). Germline assignment: CDR1 SGHDT and CDR2 YYEEEE. Trimming cost V 0 bases and J 6 bases, with 13 bases left between them. This CDR3 spans 15 amino acids. The DNA of the CDR3 is TGTGCCAGCAGCTTGGGGGGAATCAGGGGTCAGCCCCAGCATTTT. It yields the protein CASSLGGIRGQPQHF.

The V gene is TRBV19, the J gene TRBJ2-7; 9 bases align to TRBD1. Germline lookup yields CDR1 LNHDA and CDR2 SQIVND (reference sequence). There are 15 residues in the CDR3. The V segment lost 3 bases and the J segment 2 bases; nucleotides outside the gene matches: 5. The CDR3 coding sequence is TGTGCCAGTAGTATTGGACAGGGGTTGGCCTACGAGCAGTACTTC. It yields the protein CASSIGQGLAYEQYF.

This clone has a handful of counts. This chain connects TRBV5-1 to TRBJ1-1, with no clear D. Germline-derived CDR1 and CDR2 are SGHRS and YFSETQ. The CDR3 has 13 residues. The germline V and J ends were trimmed by 2 bases and 1 base, with 6 bases remaining between them. CDR3 coding DNA: TGCGCCAGCAGCTTTGGGCAGAACACTGAAGCTTTCTTT. As protein: CASSFGQNTEAFF. The full variable domain, its missing parts supplied by reference TRBV5-1 and TRBJ1-1, is KAGVTQTPRYLIKTRGQQVTLSCSPISGHRSVSWYQQTPGQGLQFLFEYFSETQRNKGNFPGRFSGRQFSNSRSEMNVSTLELGDSALYLCASSFGQNTEAFFGQGTRLTVV.

The chain employs TRBV6-6 and TRBJ2-3; D may be TRBD1 or TRBD2 (6 bases each). Germline CDR1 MNHNY, CDR2 SVGAGI (reference sequence). The CDR3 consists of 15 residues. Trimming took off 2 bases at V and 10 bases at J, with 19 bases between the two ends. The CDR3 spells CASSYGGQGLEAQYF. The CDR3 nucleotides read TGTGCCAGCAGTTACGGAGGGCAGGGGCTCGAGGCGCAGTATTTT.